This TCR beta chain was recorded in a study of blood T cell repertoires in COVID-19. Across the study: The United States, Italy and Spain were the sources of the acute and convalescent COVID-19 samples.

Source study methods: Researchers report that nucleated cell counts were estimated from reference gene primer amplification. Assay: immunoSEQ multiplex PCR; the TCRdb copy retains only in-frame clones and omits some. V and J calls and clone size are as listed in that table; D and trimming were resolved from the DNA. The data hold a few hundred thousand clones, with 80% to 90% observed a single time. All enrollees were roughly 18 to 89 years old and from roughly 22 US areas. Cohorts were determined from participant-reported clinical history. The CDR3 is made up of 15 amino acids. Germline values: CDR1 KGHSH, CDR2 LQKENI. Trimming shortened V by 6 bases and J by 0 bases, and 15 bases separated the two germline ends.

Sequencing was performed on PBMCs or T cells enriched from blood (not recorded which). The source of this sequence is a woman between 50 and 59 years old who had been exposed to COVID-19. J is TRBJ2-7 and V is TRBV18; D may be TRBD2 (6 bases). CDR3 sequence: CASSLTAGRSYEQYF. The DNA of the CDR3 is TGTGCCAGCTCCCTAACAGCGGGCCGCTCCTACGAGCAGTACTTC.